Listed below are T cell receptor beta chains from one sample, sequenced in a study of T cells in Graves' hyperthyroidism and ophthalmopathy. TCRdb re-called the multiplex PCR reads through MiXCR, storing one row per CDR3 protein. In the table there are a few hundred thousand distinct CDR3 sequences, approximately 14% of which are singletons. Sequencing was done on a sample of blood. These receptors were collected from a woman younger than 45 with Graves' hyperthyroidism. Both conserved end residues are part of each CDR3. D genes are given only for firm matches. A clone size is listed for some rows: how often the clone was seen (once, few, many), or a class if it is expanded.

abundance: many; v_gene: TRBV20-1; d_gene: TRBD1; j_gene: TRBJ2-7; CDR3nt: TGCAGTGCTAACCCGACAGGGGCTGGGATCGGATCCTACGAGCAGTACTTC; CDR3aa: CSANPTGAGIGSYEQYF
abundance: many; v_gene: TRBV7-3; d_gene: TRBD2; j_gene: TRBJ2-1; CDR3nt: TGTGCCAGCAGCTTGTGGACTAGCGGGGCTTACAATGAGCAGTTCTTC; CDR3aa: CASSLWTSGAYNEQFF
abundance: -; v_gene: TRBV12-3/TRBV12-4; d_gene: TRBD2; j_gene: TRBJ2-3; CDR3nt: TGTGCCAGCAGTTTAGCTAGCGGGAGGGCCCCAGATACGCAGTATTTT; CDR3aa: CASSLASGRAPDTQYF
abundance: many; v_gene: TRBV5-1; d_gene: TRBD1; j_gene: TRBJ2-7; CDR3nt: TGCGCCAGCAGCTTGCTTGGGGACAGCTACGAGCAGTACTTC; CDR3aa: CASSLLGDSYEQYF
abundance: few; v_gene: TRBV6-2/TRBV6-3; d_gene: -; j_gene: TRBJ2-1; CDR3nt: TGTGCCAGCAGCCTTCTACTAGAGCAGTTCTTC; CDR3aa: CASSLLLEQFF
abundance: -; v_gene: TRBV14; d_gene: -; j_gene: TRBJ2-5; CDR3nt: TGTGCCAGCAGCCATGGGGGAGAAGAGACCCAGTACTTC; CDR3aa: CASSHGGEETQYF
abundance: many; v_gene: TRBV30; d_gene: -; j_gene: TRBJ1-5; CDR3nt: TGTGCCTGGAGTGGAGCAGACTATGGGGCCAATCAGCCCCAGCATTTT; CDR3aa: CAWSGADYGANQPQHF
abundance: -; v_gene: TRBV7-9; d_gene: TRBD2; j_gene: TRBJ2-3; CDR3nt: TGTGCCAGCAGCTTAGCCGAGACTAGCGGGAGCACAGATACGCAGTATTTT; CDR3aa: CASSLAETSGSTDTQYF
abundance: many; v_gene: TRBV11-2; d_gene: -; j_gene: TRBJ2-7; CDR3nt: TGTGCCAGCACTCACGGGCATTTCGACGAGCAGTACTTC; CDR3aa: CASTHGHFDEQYF
abundance: few; v_gene: TRBV29-1; d_gene: -; j_gene: TRBJ2-7; CDR3nt: TGCAGCGTCCGTACTCCGGGCTCCTCCTACGAGCAGTACTTC; CDR3aa: CSVRTPGSSYEQYF
abundance: many; v_gene: TRBV2; d_gene: TRBD1; j_gene: TRBJ2-3; CDR3nt: TGTGCCAGCAGTTACAGGGGACCCACTAGCACAGATACGCAGTATTTT; CDR3aa: CASSYRGPTSTDTQYF
abundance: few; v_gene: TRBV6-2/TRBV6-3; d_gene: -; j_gene: TRBJ2-7; CDR3nt: TGTGCCAGCACGAGGGGGAGTTACGAGCAGTACTTC; CDR3aa: CASTRGSYEQYF
abundance: many; v_gene: TRBV7-2; d_gene: -; j_gene: TRBJ2-3; CDR3nt: TGTGCCAGCAGACCAGGCGGTTACTACACAGATACGCAGTATTTT; CDR3aa: CASRPGGYYTDTQYF
abundance: -; v_gene: TRBV10-2; d_gene: TRBD2; j_gene: TRBJ2-7; CDR3nt: TGCGCCAGCAGTGAGACTAGCGGGAGAGACGAGCAGTACTTC; CDR3aa: CASSETSGRDEQYF
abundance: few; v_gene: TRBV6-1; d_gene: TRBD2; j_gene: TRBJ2-1; CDR3nt: TGTGCCAGCAGTCCGGGACTAGCGTGGGAGCAGTTCTTC; CDR3aa: CASSPGLAWEQFF
abundance: many; v_gene: TRBV20-1; d_gene: TRBD1; j_gene: TRBJ2-3; CDR3nt: TGCAGTGCTAGAGAATGGGGACAGGGACTGTCAGATACGCAGTATTTT; CDR3aa: CSAREWGQGLSDTQYF
abundance: -; v_gene: TRBV29-1; d_gene: -; j_gene: TRBJ1-2; CDR3nt: TGCAGCGTTGATCGGGGGATGGGGGACTATGGCTACACCTTC; CDR3aa: CSVDRGMGDYGYTF
abundance: -; v_gene: TRBV6-1; d_gene: -; j_gene: TRBJ1-1; CDR3nt: TGTGCCAGCAGTGAATTTGAGGGCATGAACACTGAAGCTTTCTTT; CDR3aa: CASSEFEGMNTEAFF
abundance: -; v_gene: TRBV7-9; d_gene: -; j_gene: TRBJ2-7; CDR3nt: TGTGCCAGCAGCCCGGGTAGGGGGACCTACGAGCAGTACTTC; CDR3aa: CASSPGRGTYEQYF
abundance: many; v_gene: TRBV7-2; d_gene: TRBD1; j_gene: TRBJ2-3; CDR3nt: TGTGCCAGCAGCATCCAATGGGACAGCAGAGATACGCAGTATTTT; CDR3aa: CASSIQWDSRDTQYF
abundance: many; v_gene: TRBV5-8; d_gene: -; j_gene: TRBJ1-2; CDR3nt: TGTGCCAGCAGCTTGGACAGGGACTATGGCTACACCTTC; CDR3aa: CASSLDRDYGYTF
abundance: -; v_gene: TRBV7-9; d_gene: -; j_gene: TRBJ2-2; CDR3nt: TGTGCCAGCAGCTCGCTGGGTGGGGCCGGGGAGCTGTTTTTT; CDR3aa: CASSSLGGAGELFF
abundance: -; v_gene: TRBV25-1; d_gene: -; j_gene: TRBJ1-1; CDR3nt: TGTGCCAGCAGTGAGGGGAGTGGGGTTCTGGTTGAAGCTTTCTTT; CDR3aa: CASSEGSGVLVEAFF
abundance: -; v_gene: TRBV4-1; d_gene: TRBD2; j_gene: TRBJ2-1; CDR3nt: TGCGCCAGCAGCCCCAGTTCCCCTAGCGGGGCCTACAATGAGCAGTTCTTC; CDR3aa: CASSPSSPSGAYNEQFF
abundance: -; v_gene: TRBV9; d_gene: TRBD2; j_gene: TRBJ2-1; CDR3nt: TGTGCCAGCAGCACATCCTTATGGCGGGAGGGTTCCTACAATGAGCAGTTCTTC; CDR3aa: CASSTSLWREGSYNEQFF
abundance: many; v_gene: TRBV27; d_gene: -; j_gene: TRBJ2-1; CDR3nt: TGTGCCAGCAGCTGGACTATACATAATGAGCAGTTCTTC; CDR3aa: CASSWTIHNEQFF
abundance: few; v_gene: TRBV20-1; d_gene: TRBD2; j_gene: TRBJ2-1; CDR3nt: TGCAGCACTCAACTGGGAGGGCCATTTTATGAGCAGTTCTTC; CDR3aa: CSTQLGGPFYEQFF
abundance: few; v_gene: TRBV19; d_gene: -; j_gene: TRBJ2-3; CDR3nt: TGTGCCAGTAAACTAACTAGACTCGGGGCAGATACGCAGTATTTT; CDR3aa: CASKLTRLGADTQYF
abundance: many; v_gene: TRBV14; d_gene: TRBD2; j_gene: TRBJ2-1; CDR3nt: TGTGCCAGCAGCCAAGTAAGACTAGCGGGAGTCTATGAGCAGTTCTTC; CDR3aa: CASSQVRLAGVYEQFF
abundance: many; v_gene: TRBV2; d_gene: TRBD2; j_gene: TRBJ2-1; CDR3nt: TGTGCCAGCAGTGGTGACCGGCGACTAGCGGAAGTGGAAAATGAGCAGTTCTTC; CDR3aa: CASSGDRRLAEVENEQFF
abundance: -; v_gene: TRBV25-1; d_gene: -; j_gene: TRBJ1-4; CDR3nt: TGTGCCAGCAGTTCGCCAGGGGAGGCTGAAAAACTGTTTTTT; CDR3aa: CASSSPGEAEKLFF
abundance: many; v_gene: TRBV5-1; d_gene: -; j_gene: TRBJ2-3; CDR3nt: TGCGCCAGCAGCTTGACAGTTCAAAGCACAGATACGCAGTATTTT; CDR3aa: CASSLTVQSTDTQYF
abundance: -; v_gene: TRBV6-1; d_gene: TRBD1; j_gene: TRBJ1-2; CDR3nt: TGTGCCAGCAGTGCTTCCGGGACAGATTACTATGGCTACACCTTC; CDR3aa: CASSASGTDYYGYTF
abundance: -; v_gene: TRBV3-1; d_gene: -; j_gene: TRBJ1-4; CDR3nt: TGTGCCAGCAGCCAAGCGAGTCGACTGTTTTTT; CDR3aa: CASSQASRLFF
abundance: many; v_gene: TRBV7-2; d_gene: -; j_gene: TRBJ2-1; CDR3nt: TGTGCCAGCAGCTTATCCGGGAGCGATGAGCAGTTCTTC; CDR3aa: CASSLSGSDEQFF
abundance: few; v_gene: TRBV6-2/TRBV6-3; d_gene: TRBD1; j_gene: TRBJ1-5; CDR3nt: TGTGCCAGCAGTTACTCGGGCAGGGGGGACAATCAGCCCCAGCATTTT; CDR3aa: CASSYSGRGDNQPQHF
abundance: many; v_gene: TRBV6-6; d_gene: TRBD2; j_gene: TRBJ2-1; CDR3nt: TGTGCCAGCAGTTACGGCGGGAGTCCCTACAATGAGCAGTTCTTC; CDR3aa: CASSYGGSPYNEQFF
abundance: many; v_gene: TRBV7-9; d_gene: -; j_gene: TRBJ1-4; CDR3nt: TGTGCCAGCAGCCCTAGAAAGCAAGCGACTAATGAAAAACTGTTTTTT; CDR3aa: CASSPRKQATNEKLFF
abundance: -; v_gene: TRBV2; d_gene: -; j_gene: TRBJ2-1; CDR3nt: TGTGCCAGCAGTGAAGCAGGGACACGGGGAGGAAATGAGCAGTTCTTC; CDR3aa: CASSEAGTRGGNEQFF
abundance: -; v_gene: TRBV6-1; d_gene: TRBD1; j_gene: TRBJ2-7; CDR3nt: TGTGCCAGCAGAGGGACAGCAGACTACGAGCAGTACTTC; CDR3aa: CASRGTADYEQYF
abundance: few; v_gene: TRBV5-6; d_gene: TRBD2; j_gene: TRBJ2-3; CDR3nt: TGTGCCAGCAGCTTGGTGGCGGGAGCCACAGATACGCAGTATTTT; CDR3aa: CASSLVAGATDTQYF
abundance: many; v_gene: TRBV6-2/TRBV6-3; d_gene: TRBD1; j_gene: TRBJ1-1; CDR3nt: TGTGCCAGCACCAGGACAGGGACTGAAGCTTTCTTT; CDR3aa: CASTRTGTEAFF
abundance: many; v_gene: TRBV14; d_gene: -; j_gene: TRBJ2-5; CDR3nt: TGTGCCAGCAGCCAATACAAGGAGGGGACCCAGTACTTC; CDR3aa: CASSQYKEGTQYF
abundance: -; v_gene: TRBV12-5; d_gene: -; j_gene: TRBJ1-3; CDR3nt: TGTGCTAGTGGTTTGGTGCTCGGGAAGCAGCGCGGAAACACCATATATTTT; CDR3aa: CASGLVLGKQRGNTIYF
abundance: -; v_gene: TRBV5-1; d_gene: -; j_gene: TRBJ2-2; CDR3nt: TGCGCCAGCAGCTTGGTCGCAGGGAGTTTCGCCGGGGAGCTGTTTTTT; CDR3aa: CASSLVAGSFAGELFF
abundance: -; v_gene: TRBV12-3/TRBV12-4; d_gene: -; j_gene: TRBJ2-1; CDR3nt: TGTGCCAGCAATGGCGGGAACAATGAGCAGTTCTTC; CDR3aa: CASNGGNNEQFF
abundance: few; v_gene: TRBV18; d_gene: -; j_gene: TRBJ1-2; CDR3nt: TGTGCCAGCTCACCAACGACAGGACGGGGATATGGCTACACCTTC; CDR3aa: CASSPTTGRGYGYTF
abundance: many; v_gene: TRBV20-1; d_gene: -; j_gene: TRBJ2-7; CDR3nt: TGCAGTGCTAGAGATCCCCGTCCTCCGGGGGAGCAGTACTTC; CDR3aa: CSARDPRPPGEQYF
abundance: few; v_gene: TRBV9; d_gene: TRBD2; j_gene: TRBJ2-3; CDR3nt: TGTGCCAGCAGCGTAGCGGCCACTAGCGGGAGGGCCCCAGATACGCAGTATTTT; CDR3aa: CASSVAATSGRAPDTQYF
abundance: many; v_gene: TRBV5-1; d_gene: -; j_gene: TRBJ2-7; CDR3nt: TGCGCCAGCAGCTTGGATGTTGATTACGAGCAGTACTTC; CDR3aa: CASSLDVDYEQYF
abundance: few; v_gene: TRBV2; d_gene: TRBD1; j_gene: TRBJ2-7; CDR3nt: TGTGCCAGCAGGGGACAGGATCGGTACTTC; CDR3aa: CASRGQDRYF
abundance: many; v_gene: TRBV30; d_gene: TRBD1; j_gene: TRBJ2-2; CDR3nt: TGTGCCTGGGGTCAGGGGGCCGGGGAGCTGTTTTTT; CDR3aa: CAWGQGAGELFF
abundance: few; v_gene: TRBV29-1; d_gene: -; j_gene: TRBJ2-7; CDR3nt: TGCAGCGTTGAAGATCTAGGAGGGATCGAGCAGTACTTC; CDR3aa: CSVEDLGGIEQYF
abundance: -; v_gene: TRBV19; d_gene: -; j_gene: TRBJ2-1; CDR3nt: TGTGCCAGTAGTATGACCCTTGGGGGCATCAATGAGCAGTTCTTC; CDR3aa: CASSMTLGGINEQFF
abundance: -; v_gene: TRBV30; d_gene: -; j_gene: TRBJ2-7; CDR3nt: TGTGCCTGGAGCGTATCGGGAAACTACGAGCAGTACTTC; CDR3aa: CAWSVSGNYEQYF
abundance: -; v_gene: TRBV10-3; d_gene: TRBD2; j_gene: TRBJ2-5; CDR3nt: TGTGCCATCAGCCGACTAGCGGGATACCAAGAGACCCAGTACTTC; CDR3aa: CAISRLAGYQETQYF
abundance: once; v_gene: TRBV27; d_gene: TRBD2; j_gene: TRBJ2-3; CDR3nt: TGTGTCAGCAGTCCCCCGGGACTAGCGGGAGCAGATACGCAGTATTTT; CDR3aa: CVSSPPGLAGADTQYF